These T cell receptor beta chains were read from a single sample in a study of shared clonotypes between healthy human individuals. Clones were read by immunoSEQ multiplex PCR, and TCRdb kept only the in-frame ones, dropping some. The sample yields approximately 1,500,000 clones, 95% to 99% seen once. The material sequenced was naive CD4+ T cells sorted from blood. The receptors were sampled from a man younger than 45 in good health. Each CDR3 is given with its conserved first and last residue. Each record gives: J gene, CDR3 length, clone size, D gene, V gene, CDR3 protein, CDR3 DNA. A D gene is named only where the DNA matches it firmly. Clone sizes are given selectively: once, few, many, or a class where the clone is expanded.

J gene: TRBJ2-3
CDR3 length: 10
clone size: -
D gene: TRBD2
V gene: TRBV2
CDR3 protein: CAGGEDTQYF
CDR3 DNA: TGTGCCGGGGGGGAGGATACGCAGTATTTT

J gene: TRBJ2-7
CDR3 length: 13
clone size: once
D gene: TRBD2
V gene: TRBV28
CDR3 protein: CASSLSGIYEQYF
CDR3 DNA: TGTGCCAGCAGTCTTAGCGGGATTTACGAGCAGTACTTC

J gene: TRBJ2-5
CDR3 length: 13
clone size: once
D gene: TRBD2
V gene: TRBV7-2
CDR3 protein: CASSLGLAETQYF
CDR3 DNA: TGTGCCAGCAGCCTGGGACTAGCGGAGACCCAGTACTTC

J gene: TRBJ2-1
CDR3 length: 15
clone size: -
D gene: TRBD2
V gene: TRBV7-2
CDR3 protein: CASSLTSGWDGEQFF
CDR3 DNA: TGTGCCAGCAGCCTAACTAGCGGGTGGGATGGAGAGCAGTTCTTC

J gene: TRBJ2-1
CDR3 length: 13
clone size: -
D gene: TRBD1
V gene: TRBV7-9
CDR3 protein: CASSLGTGGEQFF
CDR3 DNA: TGTGCCAGCAGCTTAGGGACAGGAGGCGAGCAGTTCTTC

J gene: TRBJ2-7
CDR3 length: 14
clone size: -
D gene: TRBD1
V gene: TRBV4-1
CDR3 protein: CASSLVTGGSEQYF
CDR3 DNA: TGCGCCAGCAGCCTCGTGACAGGGGGCTCCGAGCAGTACTTC

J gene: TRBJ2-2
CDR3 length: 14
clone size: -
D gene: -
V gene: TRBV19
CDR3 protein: CASSPFKGGGELFF
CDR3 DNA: TGTGCCAGTAGTCCCTTTAAGGGTGGCGGGGAGCTGTTTTTT

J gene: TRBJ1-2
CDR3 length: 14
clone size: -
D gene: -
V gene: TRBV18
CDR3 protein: CASSPLNAGHGYTF
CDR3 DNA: TGTGCCAGCTCACCACTTAACGCAGGGCATGGCTACACCTTC

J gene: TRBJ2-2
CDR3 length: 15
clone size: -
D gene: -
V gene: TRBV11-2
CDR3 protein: CASSAKGHNTGELFF
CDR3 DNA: TGTGCCAGCAGCGCCAAGGGACACAACACCGGGGAGCTGTTTTTT

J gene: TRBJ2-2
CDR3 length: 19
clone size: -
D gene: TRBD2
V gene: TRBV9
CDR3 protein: CASSVSLRPAGLHTGELFF
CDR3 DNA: TGTGCCAGCAGCGTATCTCTTCGGCCAGCGGGGCTTCACACCGGGGAGCTGTTTTTT

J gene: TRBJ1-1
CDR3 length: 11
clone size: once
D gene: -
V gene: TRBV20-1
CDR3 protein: CSASYSGQAFF
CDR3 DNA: TGCAGTGCTAGCTACTCCGGGCAGGCTTTCTTT

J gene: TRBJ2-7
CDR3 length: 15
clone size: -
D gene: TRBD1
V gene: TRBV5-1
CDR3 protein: CASSLVGDRGDEQYF
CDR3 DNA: TGCGCCAGCAGCTTGGTAGGGGACAGGGGTGACGAGCAGTACTTC

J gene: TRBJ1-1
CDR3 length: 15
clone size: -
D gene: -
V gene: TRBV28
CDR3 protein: CASSLSGGGWFEAFF
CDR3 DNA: TGTGCCAGCAGTTTATCTGGCGGGGGCTGGTTTGAAGCTTTCTTT

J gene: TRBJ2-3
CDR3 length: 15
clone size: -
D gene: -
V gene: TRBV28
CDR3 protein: CASSSVARATDTQYF
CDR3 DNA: TGTGCCAGCAGTTCGGTGGCCCGAGCCACAGATACGCAGTATTTT

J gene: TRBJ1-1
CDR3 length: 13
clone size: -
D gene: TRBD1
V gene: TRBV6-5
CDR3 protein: CASSFSQGWEAFF
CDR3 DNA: TGTGCCAGCAGTTTCTCACAGGGGTGGGAAGCTTTCTTT

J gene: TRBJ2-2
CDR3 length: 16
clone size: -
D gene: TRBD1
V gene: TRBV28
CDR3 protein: CASTQVLTGTSGELFF
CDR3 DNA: TGTGCCAGCACCCAGGTTCTGACAGGGACCTCAGGGGAGCTGTTTTTT

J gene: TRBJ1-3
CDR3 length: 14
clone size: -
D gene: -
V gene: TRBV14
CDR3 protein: CASSQGGPGNTIYF
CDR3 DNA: TGTGCCAGCAGCCAGGGGGGTCCAGGAAACACCATATATTTT

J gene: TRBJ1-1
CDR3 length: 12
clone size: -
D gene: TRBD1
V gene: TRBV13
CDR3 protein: CASSTRTGKAFF
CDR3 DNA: TGTGCCAGCAGCACCCGGACAGGGAAAGCTTTCTTT

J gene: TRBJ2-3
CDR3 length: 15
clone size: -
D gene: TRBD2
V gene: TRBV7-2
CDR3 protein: CASSQTSGSFDTQYF
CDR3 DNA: TGTGCCAGCAGCCAGACTAGCGGAAGCTTTGATACGCAGTATTTT

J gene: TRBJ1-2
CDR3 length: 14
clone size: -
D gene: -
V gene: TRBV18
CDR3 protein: CASSTRPANYGYTF
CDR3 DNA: TGTGCCAGCTCCACCAGGCCAGCTAACTATGGCTACACCTTC

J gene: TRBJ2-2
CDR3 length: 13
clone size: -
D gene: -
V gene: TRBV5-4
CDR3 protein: CASSLTNTGELFF
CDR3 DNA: TGTGCCAGCAGCCTAACTAACACCGGGGAGCTGTTTTTT

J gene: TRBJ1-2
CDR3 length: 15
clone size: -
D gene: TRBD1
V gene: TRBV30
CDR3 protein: CAWRPRDREYSGYTF
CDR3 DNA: TGTGCCTGGAGACCGAGGGACAGGGAGTATAGTGGCTACACCTTC

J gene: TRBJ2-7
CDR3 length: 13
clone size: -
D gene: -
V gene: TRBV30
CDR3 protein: CAWSHRGSGEQYF
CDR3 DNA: TGTGCCTGGAGTCATAGGGGTTCTGGAGAGCAGTACTTC

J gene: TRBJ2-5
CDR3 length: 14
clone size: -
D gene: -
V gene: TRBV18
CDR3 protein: CASSPRRDGETQYF
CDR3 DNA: TGTGCCAGCTCACCTCGCCGGGACGGCGAGACCCAGTACTTC

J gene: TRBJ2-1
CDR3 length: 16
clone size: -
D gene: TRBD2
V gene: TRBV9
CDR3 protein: CASSGEVAGLGNEQFF
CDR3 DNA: TGTGCCAGCAGCGGAGAAGTAGCGGGGCTAGGGAATGAGCAGTTCTTC

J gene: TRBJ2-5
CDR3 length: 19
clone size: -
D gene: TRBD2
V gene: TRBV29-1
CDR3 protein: CSVGLGGGLAGGRGETQYF
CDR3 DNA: TGCAGCGTTGGCCTTGGCGGGGGACTAGCGGGAGGGAGGGGAGAGACCCAGTACTTC

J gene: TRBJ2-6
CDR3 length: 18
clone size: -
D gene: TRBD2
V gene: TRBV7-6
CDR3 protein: CASSPSGGRASGANVLTF
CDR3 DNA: TGTGCCAGCAGCCCTAGCGGGGGGCGAGCTTCTGGGGCCAACGTCCTGACTTTC

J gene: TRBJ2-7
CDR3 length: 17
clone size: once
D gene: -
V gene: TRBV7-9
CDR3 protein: CASSSVARAAQLGEQYF
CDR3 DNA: TGTGCCAGCAGCTCTGTGGCACGTGCGGCACAACTCGGGGAGCAGTACTTC

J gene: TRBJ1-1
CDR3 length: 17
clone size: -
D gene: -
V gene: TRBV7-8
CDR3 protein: CASSLMAGLNLNTEAFF
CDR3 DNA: TGTGCCAGCAGCTTAATGGCAGGGTTGAACCTTAACACTGAAGCTTTCTTT

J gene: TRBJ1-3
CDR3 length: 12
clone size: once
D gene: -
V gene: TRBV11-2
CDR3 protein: CASSWRGNTIYF
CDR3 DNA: TGTGCCAGCAGCTGGCGGGGAAACACCATATATTTT

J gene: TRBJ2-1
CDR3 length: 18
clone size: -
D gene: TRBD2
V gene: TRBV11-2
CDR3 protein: CASSLESGRAENYNEQFF
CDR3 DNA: TGTGCCAGCAGCTTAGAATCAGGGAGGGCGGAGAACTACAATGAGCAGTTCTTC

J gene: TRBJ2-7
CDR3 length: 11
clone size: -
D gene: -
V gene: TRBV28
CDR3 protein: CASTTGYEQYF
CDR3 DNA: TGTGCCAGCACAACCGGGTACGAGCAGTACTTC

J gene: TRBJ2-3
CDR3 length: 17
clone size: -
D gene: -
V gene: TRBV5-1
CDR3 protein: CASSLEVVGGGADTQYF
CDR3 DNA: TGCGCCAGCAGCTTGGAGGTAGTCGGTGGTGGCGCAGATACGCAGTATTTT

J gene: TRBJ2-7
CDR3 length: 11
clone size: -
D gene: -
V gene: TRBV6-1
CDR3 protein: CASRGTYEQYF
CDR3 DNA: TGTGCCAGCCGTGGAACCTACGAGCAGTACTTC

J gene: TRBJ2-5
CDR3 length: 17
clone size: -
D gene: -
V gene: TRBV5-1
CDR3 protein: CASSLGPPDRPLETQYF
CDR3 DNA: TGCGCCAGCAGCTTGGGGCCCCCCGACAGGCCCCTGGAGACCCAGTACTTC

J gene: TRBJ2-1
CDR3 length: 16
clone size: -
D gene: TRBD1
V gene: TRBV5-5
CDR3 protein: CASSFQGAAIRDEQFF
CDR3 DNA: TGTGCCAGCAGCTTCCAGGGGGCGGCTATACGTGATGAGCAGTTCTTC

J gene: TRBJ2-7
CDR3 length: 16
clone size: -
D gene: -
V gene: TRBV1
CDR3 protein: CTSSRPKFRLLYEQYF
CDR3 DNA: TGCACCAGCAGCCGACCCAAGTTTAGGCTGCTCTACGAGCAGTACTTC

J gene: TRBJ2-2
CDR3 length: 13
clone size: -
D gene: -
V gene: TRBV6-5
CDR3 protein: CASRENPAGELFF
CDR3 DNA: TGTGCCAGCAGGGAGAATCCGGCTGGGGAGCTGTTTTTT

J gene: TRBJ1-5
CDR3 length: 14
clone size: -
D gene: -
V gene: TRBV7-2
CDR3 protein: CASSVSRVNQPQHF
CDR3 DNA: TGTGCCAGCAGCGTATCCAGGGTAAATCAGCCCCAGCATTTT

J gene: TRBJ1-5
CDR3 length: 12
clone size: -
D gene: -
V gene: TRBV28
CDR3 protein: CASGGSGQPQHF
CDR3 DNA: TGTGCCAGCGGGGGAAGTGGGCAGCCCCAGCATTTT

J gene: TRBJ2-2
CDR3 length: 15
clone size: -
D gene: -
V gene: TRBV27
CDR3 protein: CASSFLLRDTGELFF
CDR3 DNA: TGTGCCAGCAGTTTTCTGCTCAGGGACACCGGGGAGCTGTTTTTT

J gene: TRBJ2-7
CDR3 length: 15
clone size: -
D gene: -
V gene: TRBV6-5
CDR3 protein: CASRTTKLFSYEQYF
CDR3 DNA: TGTGCCAGCAGAACGACCAAATTGTTCTCCTACGAGCAGTACTTC

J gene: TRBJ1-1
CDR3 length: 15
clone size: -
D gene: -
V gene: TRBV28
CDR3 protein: CASSLVGGPRLEAFF
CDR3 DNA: TGTGCCAGCAGTTTGGTAGGCGGGCCGAGGCTTGAAGCTTTCTTT

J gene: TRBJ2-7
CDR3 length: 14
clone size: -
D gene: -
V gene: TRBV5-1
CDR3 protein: CASSLRWEFDEQYF
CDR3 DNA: TGCGCCAGCAGCCTCCGTTGGGAGTTTGACGAGCAGTACTTC

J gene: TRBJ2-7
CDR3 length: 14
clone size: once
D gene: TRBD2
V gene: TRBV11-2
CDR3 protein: CASSKTSGIYEQYF
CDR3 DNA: TGTGCCAGCAGCAAGACTAGCGGTATCTACGAGCAGTACTTC

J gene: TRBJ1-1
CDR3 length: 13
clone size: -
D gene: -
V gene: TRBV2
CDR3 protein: CASSKGYTAEAFF
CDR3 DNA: TGTGCCAGCAGTAAAGGTTACACTGCTGAAGCTTTCTTT

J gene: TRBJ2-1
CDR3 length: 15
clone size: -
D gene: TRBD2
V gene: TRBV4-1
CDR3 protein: CASSQEQQREVEQFF
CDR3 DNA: TGCGCCAGCAGCCAAGAACAACAGCGGGAGGTTGAGCAGTTCTTC

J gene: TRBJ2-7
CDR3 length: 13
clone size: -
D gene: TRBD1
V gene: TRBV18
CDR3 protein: CASSQDRGREQYF
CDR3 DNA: TGTGCCAGCTCGCAGGACAGGGGGCGCGAGCAGTACTTC

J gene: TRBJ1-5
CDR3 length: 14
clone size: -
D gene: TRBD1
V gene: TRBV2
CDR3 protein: CASSGQGLGQPQHF
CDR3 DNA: TGTGCCAGCAGTGGACAGGGGTTGGGTCAGCCCCAGCATTTT

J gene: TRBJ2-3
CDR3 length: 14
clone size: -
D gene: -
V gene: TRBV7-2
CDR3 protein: CASSLQAGVDTQYF
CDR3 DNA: TGTGCCAGCAGCTTACAAGCGGGCGTGGATACGCAGTATTTT

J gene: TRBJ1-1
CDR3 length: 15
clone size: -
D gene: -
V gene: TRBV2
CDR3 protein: CASSDFREGNTEAFF
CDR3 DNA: TGTGCCAGCAGTGACTTCCGGGAGGGGAACACTGAAGCTTTCTTT

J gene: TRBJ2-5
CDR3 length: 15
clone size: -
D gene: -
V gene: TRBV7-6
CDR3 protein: CASSPRGAGMETQYF
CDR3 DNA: TGTGCCAGCAGCCCTCGGGGGGCGGGAATGGAGACCCAGTACTTC

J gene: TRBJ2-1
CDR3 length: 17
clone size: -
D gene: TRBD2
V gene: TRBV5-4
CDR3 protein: CASSPGEGGPRTNEQFF
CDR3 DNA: TGTGCCAGCAGCCCCGGTGAGGGAGGGCCGAGGACGAATGAGCAGTTCTTC

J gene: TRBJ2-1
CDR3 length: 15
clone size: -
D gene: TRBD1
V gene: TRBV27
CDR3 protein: CASSSTGTGLHEQFF
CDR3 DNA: TGTGCCAGCAGTTCCACCGGGACAGGCCTACATGAGCAGTTCTTC